A selection of T cell receptor beta chains follows, all from one sample in a study of blood T cell repertoires in COVID-19. Data came from immunoSEQ multiplex PCR; TCRdb stores just in-frame clones and leaves some out. The table has around 92,000 clones, roughly nine tenths seen once. Source material: peripheral blood. The source of these receptors is a woman older than 75 with active COVID-19. CDR3s include the opening cysteine and the closing phenylalanine or tryptophan. Clone size is stated in some rows and not others, as once, few, many or a class when expanded.

j_call clone_size cdr3_length v_call cdr3_aa
TRBJ2-1 . 15 TRBV5-1 CASSPGGAEYNEQFF
TRBJ2-7 . 14 TRBV29-1 CSVVTSGNYYEQYF
TRBJ2-7 . 16 TRBV10-3 CAISGPGDRDIYEQYF
TRBJ2-7 . 16 TRBV4-2 CASSQVGDRGLYEQYF
TRBJ2-5 . 14 TRBV7-9 CASSHTGGRETQYF
TRBJ2-5 once 14 TRBV29-1 CSVPVQGPQETQYF
TRBJ1-5 . 13 TRBV6-5 CASRPDRDQPQHF
TRBJ2-5 once 14 TRBV28 CASRLAGGRETQYF
TRBJ2-3 . 16 TRBV7-2 CASKQGLAASTDTQYF
TRBJ1-6 . 13 TRBV5-4 CASSLQGQSPLHF
TRBJ2-7 . 17 TRBV24-1 CATSDSSGRGLLYEQYF
TRBJ2-7 once 15 TRBV30 CAWSLGQGEAYEQYF
TRBJ2-1 few 14 TRBV10-2 CASRRGGTYNEQFF
TRBJ1-5 . 13 TRBV6-5 CASGRMINQPQHF
TRBJ2-6 . 15 TRBV6-4 CASSPDRAGANVLTF
TRBJ2-1 . 13 TRBV9 CASSVAQGNEQFF
TRBJ2-3 . 14 TRBV7-3 CASSRSVGTDTQYF
TRBJ1-4 . 14 TRBV19 CASSSPDKPEKLFF
TRBJ1-3 . 14 TRBV6-2/TRBV6-3 CASSYGGTGNTIYF
TRBJ2-3 . 15 TRBV18 CASSPGTGLADTQYF
TRBJ2-3 . 15 TRBV6-2/TRBV6-3 CASSYSGKATDTQYF
TRBJ2-7 . 15 TRBV19 CASSATGFRTYEQYF
TRBJ2-1 . 16 TRBV5-1 CASSLPWSGEVDEQFF
TRBJ1-2 . 16 TRBV18 CASSPTGGVISYGYTF
TRBJ1-1 . 13 TRBV12-3/TRBV12-4 CASSVLANTEAFF
TRBJ2-3 . 14 TRBV28 CASNFGRYTDTQYF
TRBJ2-6 . 18 TRBV18 CASSPAGTGVSGANVLTF
TRBJ2-1 . 11 TRBV20-1 CSARVGTEQFF
TRBJ2-7 . 14 TRBV18 CASSPTTGDYEQYF
TRBJ2-1 . 17 TRBV9 CASSSTSQQGRYNEQFF
TRBJ2-2 . 13 TRBV29-1 CSVAGTAGGELFF
TRBJ2-5 once 15 TRBV11-1 CASSSQGTTRGTQYF
TRBJ1-1 . 14 TRBV18 CASSPPYRNTEAFF
TRBJ1-1 . 14 TRBV6-5 CATAGTLGGTEAFF
TRBJ2-1 . 13 TRBV15 CATSSPPSREQFF
TRBJ2-1 . 15 TRBV7-2 CASSSPGLAVNEQFF
TRBJ2-5 . 14 TRBV15 CATSSDRYQETQYF
TRBJ2-1 . 18 TRBV4-3 CASSQDGARRGSYNEQFF
TRBJ1-1 . 14 TRBV6-5 CASRVNRRNTEAFF
TRBJ2-3 . 15 TRBV15 CATSRGGSGTDTQYF
TRBJ1-2 once 15 TRBV29-1 CSVVWTGRLNYGYTF
TRBJ1-5 . 12 TRBV29-1 CSVGDRNNHQHF
TRBJ2-7 . 14 TRBV7-9 CASSLGGTVYEQYF
TRBJ1-2 . 15 TRBV18 CASSPETEVNYGYTF
TRBJ1-1 . 10 TRBV6-5 CAGVGAEAFF
TRBJ1-2 . 12 TRBV28 CASSAPDYGYTF
TRBJ1-2 . 15 TRBV5-5 CASSIWDRGNYGYTF
TRBJ2-7 . 12 TRBV7-9 CASSWGGDEQYF
TRBJ1-4 . 16 TRBV9 CASSVGPGTGYEKLFF
TRBJ1-4 . 14 TRBV2 CASSLDRSDEKLFF